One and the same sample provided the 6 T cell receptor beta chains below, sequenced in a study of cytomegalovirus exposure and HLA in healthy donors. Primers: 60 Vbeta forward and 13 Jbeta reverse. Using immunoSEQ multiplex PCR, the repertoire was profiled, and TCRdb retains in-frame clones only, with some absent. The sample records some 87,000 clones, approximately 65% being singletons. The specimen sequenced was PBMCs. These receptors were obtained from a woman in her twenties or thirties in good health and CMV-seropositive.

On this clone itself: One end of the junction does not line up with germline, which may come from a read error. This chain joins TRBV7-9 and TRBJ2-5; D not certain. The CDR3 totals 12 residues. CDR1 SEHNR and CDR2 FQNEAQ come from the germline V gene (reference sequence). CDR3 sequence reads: CSSSPTSETQYF. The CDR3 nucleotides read TGTTCCAGCAGCCCTACGAGTGAGACCCAGTACTTC.

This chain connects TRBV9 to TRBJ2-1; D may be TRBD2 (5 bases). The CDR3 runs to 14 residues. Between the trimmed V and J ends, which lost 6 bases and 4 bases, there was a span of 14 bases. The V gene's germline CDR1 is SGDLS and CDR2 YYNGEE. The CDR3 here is CASTSLAPYNEQFF. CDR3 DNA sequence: TGTGCCAGCACAAGTCTAGCTCCGTACAATGAGCAGTTCTTC. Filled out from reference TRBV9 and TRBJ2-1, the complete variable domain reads DSGVTQTPKHLITATGQRVTLRCSPRSGDLSVYWYQQSLDQGLQFLIQYYNGEERAKGNILERFSAQQFPDLHSELNLSSLELGDSALYFCASTSLAPYNEQFFGPGTRLTVL.

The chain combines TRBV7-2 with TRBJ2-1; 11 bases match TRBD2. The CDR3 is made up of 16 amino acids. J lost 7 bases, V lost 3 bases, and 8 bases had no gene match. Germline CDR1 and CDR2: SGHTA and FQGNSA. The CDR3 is CASSFSGGAPKNEQFF. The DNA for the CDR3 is TGTGCCAGCAGCTTTAGCGGGGGGGCCCCTAAGAATGAGCAGTTCTTC.

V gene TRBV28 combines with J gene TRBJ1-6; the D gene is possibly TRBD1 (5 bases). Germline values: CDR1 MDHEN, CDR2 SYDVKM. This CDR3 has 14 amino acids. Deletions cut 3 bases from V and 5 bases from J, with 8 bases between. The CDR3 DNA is TGTGCCAGCAGTTTGGTCAGGGATAATTCACCCCTCCACTTT. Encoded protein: CASSLVRDNSPLHF.

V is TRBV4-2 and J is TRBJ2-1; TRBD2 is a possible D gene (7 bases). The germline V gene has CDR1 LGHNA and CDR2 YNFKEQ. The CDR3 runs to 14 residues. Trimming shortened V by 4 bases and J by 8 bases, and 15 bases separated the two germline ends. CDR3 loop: CASSLEGGRDEQFF. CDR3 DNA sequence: TGTGCCAGCAGCCTTGAGGGGGGGCGCGATGAGCAGTTCTTC.

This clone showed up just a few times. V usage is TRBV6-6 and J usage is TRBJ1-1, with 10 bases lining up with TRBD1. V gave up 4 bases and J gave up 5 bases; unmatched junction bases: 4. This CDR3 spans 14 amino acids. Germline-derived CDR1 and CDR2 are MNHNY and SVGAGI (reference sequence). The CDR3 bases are TGTGCCAGCAGTTCGACAGGGGGCCGAACTGAAGCTTTCTTT. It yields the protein CASSSTGGRTEAFF.